This T cell receptor (beta chain) was recovered during a study of cytomegalovirus exposure and HLA in healthy donors. Researchers ran the PCR with 60 Vbeta and 13 Jbeta primers. Libraries were prepared by immunoSEQ multiplex PCR; TCRdb keeps only in-frame clonotypes and omits some of them. The table has about 67,000 clones, roughly 80% seen once; the top ten hold over 2.5%. V shed 6 bases and J shed 5 bases, with 17 bases lying between them. CDR1 LNHDA and CDR2 SQIVND come from the germline V gene (reference sequence). This CDR3 contains 15 residues. The sample comprised PBMCs. This receptor was obtained from a young woman in good health and CMV-seronegative. This sequence joins TRBV19 and TRBJ1-5, with D hard to call. The CDR3 bases are TGTGCCAGTAGCTATTCTCTTTTGGCGGATCAGCCCCAGCATTTT. Its protein product is CASSYSLLADQPQHF.